This T cell receptor (beta chain) was captured in a study of shared clonotypes between healthy human individuals. About the study: Per donor, three plates held CD4 naive cells, three held CD4 memory, two held CD8 naive and one held CD8 memory.

CD45RO-negative, CCR7-positively selected cells formed the naive CD8 fraction, excluding terminally differentiated effector memory CD45RA+ cells. Germline V gives CDR1 MNHNY, CDR2 SVGAGI (reference sequence). This CDR3 region has 15 residues. Trimming shortened V by 2 bases and J by 1 base, and 11 bases separated the two germline ends. The method was immunoSEQ multiplex PCR; TCRdb's version includes in-frame clones alone and lacks a portion of them. Here the sample spans over 2 million clones, about 94% being singletons. This TCR came from a young man in good health. The source material was naive CD8+ T cells sorted from blood. V gene TRBV6-6 combines with J gene TRBJ1-1, with D uncertain. The CDR3 nucleotides read TGTGCCAGCAGTTACACCGGATGGGGGAACACTGAAGCTTTCTTT. This encodes CASSYTGWGNTEAFF.